This T cell receptor (beta chain) came from a study of blood T cell repertoires in COVID-19. The repertoire was sequenced with immunoSEQ multiplex PCR; TCRdb's copy has only in-frame clones and lacks some. The sample has around 390,000 clones; roughly 89% are singletons. This CDR3 comprises 13 residues. Germline loops: CDR1 MDHEN, CDR2 SYDVKM. Deletions cut 6 bases from V and 3 bases from J, with 10 bases between. Ages ranged from about 18 to 89 years, with residence in about 23 US areas. Recovered Cohort 3 donors showed two negative PCRs, clearance, or symptom resolution. The material sequenced was PBMCs or T cells enriched from blood (not recorded which). V usage is TRBV28 and J usage is TRBJ2-3; a possible D gene is TRBD1 (5 bases). The sequence derives from a woman aged 50 to 60 who had recovered from COVID-19. CDR3 nucleotides: TGTGCCAGCAGCCTACAGGCGACAGATACGCAGTATTTT. It specifies CASSLQATDTQYF.